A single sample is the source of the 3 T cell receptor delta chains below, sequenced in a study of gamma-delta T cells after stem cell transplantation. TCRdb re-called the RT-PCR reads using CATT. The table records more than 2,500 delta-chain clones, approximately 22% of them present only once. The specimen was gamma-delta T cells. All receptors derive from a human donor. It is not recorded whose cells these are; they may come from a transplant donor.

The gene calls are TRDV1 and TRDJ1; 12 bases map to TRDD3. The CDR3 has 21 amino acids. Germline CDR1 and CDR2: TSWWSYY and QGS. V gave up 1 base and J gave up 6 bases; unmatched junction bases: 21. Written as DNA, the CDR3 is TGTGCTCTTGGGGAACCATTCCTAAAAATACTGGGGGATACCCGTTCTAATAAACTCATCTTT. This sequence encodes CALGEPFLKILGDTRSNKLIF.

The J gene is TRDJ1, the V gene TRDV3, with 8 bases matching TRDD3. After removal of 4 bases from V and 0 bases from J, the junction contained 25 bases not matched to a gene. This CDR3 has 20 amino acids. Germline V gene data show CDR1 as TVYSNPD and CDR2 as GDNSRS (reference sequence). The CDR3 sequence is CACKLPSILGAPLYTDKLIF. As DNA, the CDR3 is TGTGCCTGCAAACTTCCCTCAATACTGGGGGCCCCCCTGTACACCGATAAACTCATCTTT.

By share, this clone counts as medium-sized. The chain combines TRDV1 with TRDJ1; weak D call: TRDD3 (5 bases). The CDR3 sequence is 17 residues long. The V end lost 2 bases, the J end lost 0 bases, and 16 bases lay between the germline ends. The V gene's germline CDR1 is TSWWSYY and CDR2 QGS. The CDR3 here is CALGEIRPNWNTDKLIF. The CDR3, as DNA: TGTGCTCTTGGGGAAATTCGGCCAAACTGGAACACCGATAAACTCATCTTT.